The subject of this entry is one T cell receptor (beta chain). The assay was immunoSEQ multiplex PCR, and TCRdb's table has in-frame clones only and misses some. The table records over a million clones, roughly 74% of them present only once. This sample was included in a study of shared clonotypes between healthy human individuals. Sequencing was performed on memory CD4+ T cells from PBMCs. The subset here: CD45RA-negative fraction. The clonotype originates from a man between 18 and 35 years old in good health. Some clones in this sample may be carry-over from other donors' samples.

CDR3 in amino acids: CASSHRVSKETQYF. The CDR3 DNA reads as TGTGCCAGTAGCCACAGGGTCTCTAAAGAGACCCAGTACTTC. The J gene is TRBJ2-5, the V gene TRBV19, with D perhaps TRBD1 (6 bases). The V end was cut by 6 bases, the J end by 3 bases, with 14 bases between. The CDR3 spans 14 residues. Germline CDR1 and CDR2: LNHDA and SQIVND (reference sequence).